This TCR beta chain was sequenced in a study of blood T cell repertoires in COVID-19. Turning to the study itself: The United States, Italy and Spain were the sources of the acute and convalescent COVID-19 samples. T cells, B-cell-depleted T cells, or PBMCs supplied cDNA or gDNA.

Trimming took 3 bases from V and 5 from J, leaving 10 bases between them. Germline V lookup: CDR1 SNHLY, CDR2 FYNNEI. The CDR3 contains 13 residues. In the original processing: How many nucleated cells were present was estimated from reference gene primer amplification. Generated by immunoSEQ multiplex PCR, the TCRdb table keeps only in-frame clones and is missing some. V, J and clone size were drawn from that table, and D and trimming were deduced from the DNA. The sample includes approximately 400,000 clones, around 90% of them seen just once. This TCR came from a middle-aged man with acute or convalescent COVID-19. The chain joins TRBV2 to TRBJ1-1; D not resolved. The sample consisted of peripheral blood. CDR3 bases: TGTGCCAGCAGTGATAAAGGGAGAACTGAAGCTTTCTTT. Protein sequence: CASSDKGRTEAFF.